A single sample gave rise to the 22 T cell receptor beta chains below, sequenced in a study of blood T cell repertoires in COVID-19. Profiling relied on immunoSEQ multiplex PCR, and the TCRdb table lists in-frame clones only, not all of them. The repertoire holds 300,000 to 400,000 clones, with approximately 90% as singletons. Sample: peripheral blood. The receptors shown here come from a woman in her 30s with COVID-19, enrolled during active disease.

V is TRBV4-1 and J is TRBJ1-5, with D maybe TRBD1 (6 bases). CDR1 and CDR2 from the germline V gene are MGHRA and YSYEKL. V was pared by 2 bases and J by 1 base, with 12 bases between. CDR3 size: 16 residues. In nucleotides, the CDR3 is TGCGCCAGCAGCCAAACCGGGACACCGAGCAATCAGCCCCAGCATTTT. Translation: CASSQTGTPSNQPQHF.

The rearrangement links TRBV6-6 to TRBJ2-5; 9 bases are a match to TRBD2. J gave up 5 bases and V 9 bases, and 16 bases lay outside the gene matches. CDR1 and CDR2 from the germline V gene are MNHNY and SVGAGI (reference sequence). The CDR3 has 16 amino acids. The CDR3 coding sequence is TGTGCCAGTTTTTCCCGAAGCGGGGGGCGGTCGGAGACCCAGTACTTC. This encodes CASFSRSGGRSETQYF.

The chain uses TRBV27 and TRBJ1-2, with 11 nucleotides matching TRBD1. The CDR3 is made up of 15 amino acids. V trimming: 1 base; J trimming: 8 bases; junction bases outside the gene matches: 6. CDR1 is MNHEY, CDR2 SMNVEV, per germline (reference sequence). CDR3 region: CASSLFGTGGQGYTF. In DNA, the CDR3 is TGTGCCAGCAGTTTATTCGGGACAGGGGGTCAAGGCTACACCTTC.

Only one count was recorded for this clone. J is TRBJ1-1 and V is TRBV2; 11 bases match TRBD1. The CDR3 runs 16 residues. Germline CDR1 SNHLY, CDR2 FYNNEI. After removal of 6 bases from V and 0 bases from J, the junction contained 6 bases not matched to a gene. The CDR3 nucleotides read TGTGCCAGCAGCGGACAGGGGGCACGGATGAACACTGAAGCTTTCTTT. Translating it yields CASSGQGARMNTEAFF.

The chain has TRBV2 and TRBJ2-5; 9 bases are a match to TRBD2. The trim removed 9 bases at V and 4 bases at J, leaving 12 bases unmatched. The CDR3 covers 15 residues. Germline V lookup: CDR1 SNHLY, CDR2 FYNNEI. CDR3 nucleotide sequence: TGTGCCAGTTCCCTGGGCGGGGGGGCCGGAGAGACCCAGTACTTC. It codes for CASSLGGGAGETQYF.

The chain carries TRBV27 and TRBJ1-1; D call uncertain. The germline V gene encodes CDR1 MNHEY and CDR2 SMNVEV (reference sequence). Trimming took 5 bases from V and 2 from J, leaving 9 bases between them. The CDR3 runs to 13 residues. The CDR3 DNA reads TGTGCCAGCAGTCTACAGAGAAACACTGAAGCTTTCTTT. Encoded protein: CASSLQRNTEAFF.

The rearrangement uses TRBV19 and TRBJ1-5; D is undetermined. CDR1 LNHDA and CDR2 SQIVND come from the germline V gene (reference sequence). This CDR3 has 13 amino acids. The ends were cut back, 8 bases at V and 0 bases at J, with 8 bases in the middle. The CDR3 is CASGSNSNQPQHF. CDR3 in DNA: TGTGCCAGTGGGAGTAATAGCAATCAGCCCCAGCATTTT.

This chain connects TRBV27 to TRBJ2-3; 8 bases align to TRBD2. There are 15 residues in the CDR3. V lost 0 bases to trimming and J lost 4 bases; unmatched junction nucleotides: 3. Germline CDR1 is MNHEY and CDR2 is SMNVEV (reference sequence). The CDR3 bases are TGTGCCAGCAGTTTATCGCCGGGGGGGTCAGATACGCAGTATTTT. This codes for CASSLSPGGSDTQYF.

The chain has TRBV6-5 and TRBJ2-7; TRBD1 matches at 9 bases. Losses at the gene ends were 0 bases for V and 1 base for J; bases not matched to a gene: 1. Per germline, CDR1 MNHEY and CDR2 SVGAGI. The length of the CDR3 is 15 residues. The CDR3 sequence is CASSYSGTGSYEQYF. CDR3 sequence (DNA): TGTGCCAGCAGTTACTCAGGGACAGGGTCCTACGAGCAGTACTTC.

V gene TRBV12-3 or TRBV12-4 combines with J gene TRBJ1-2; D unresolved. The V and J ends lost 4 bases and 14 bases respectively, with 14 bases between them. The CDR3 contains 11 residues. In DNA form, the CDR3 reads TGTGCCAGCAGTTCTCAGGAGGTTACTACCTTC. Translation gives CASSSQEVTTF.

The chain is built from TRBV3-1 (or the pseudogene TRBV3-2) and TRBJ2-3; 11 bases line up with TRBD2. The germline V gene encodes CDR1 LGHDT and CDR2 YNNKEL (reference sequence). The CDR3 is 16 amino acids. J gave up 7 bases and V 2 bases, and 8 bases lay outside the gene matches. CDR3 residues: CASSQSGSGGVNTQYF. The CDR3 coding sequence is TGTGCCAGCAGCCAATCGGGTAGCGGGGGGGTAAATACGCAGTATTTT.

The genes are TRBV6-5 and TRBJ1-4; D gene uncertain. This CDR3 contains 15 residues. CDR1 is MNHEY and CDR2 is SVGAGI in the germline V gene. V was pared by 4 bases and J by 4 bases, with 13 bases between. The CDR3 reads CASSFLTQYNEKLFF. CDR3 bases: TGTGCCAGCAGTTTTCTCACCCAGTATAATGAAAAACTGTTTTTT.

This chain uses TRBV3-1 (or the pseudogene TRBV3-2) with TRBJ1-1; D gene ambiguous. This CDR3 comprises 13 residues. Looked up from germline, CDR1 is LGHDT and CDR2 is YNNKEL (reference sequence). With 0 bases removed from V and 6 bases from J, the gap between germline ends came to 8 bases. This CDR3 is CASSQDEGSEAFF. DNA for the CDR3: TGTGCCAGCAGCCAAGATGAGGGTTCTGAAGCTTTCTTT.

The chain combines TRBV12-5 with TRBJ1-1; D not resolved. Germline CDR1 reads LGHNT; CDR2 reads FRNRAP. CDR3 length: 15 amino acids. V was clipped by 0 bases and J by 1 base, with 9 bases between them. The CDR3 spells CASGLVREGNTEAFF. CDR3 DNA sequence: TGTGCTAGTGGTTTGGTACGTGAGGGGAACACTGAAGCTTTCTTT.

The rearrangement links TRBV9 to TRBJ2-1; no firm D call. V lost 0 bases and J lost 8, with 12 bases in between. CDR1 is SGDLS and CDR2 is YYNGEE in the germline V gene. The CDR3 has 14 residues. The CDR3 sequence is CASSVGGSKHEQFF. DNA for the CDR3: TGTGCCAGCAGCGTAGGAGGTAGCAAGCATGAGCAGTTCTTC.

The V gene is TRBV20-1, the J gene TRBJ2-7; TRBD1 aligns across 9 bases. CDR3 length: 12 residues. Germline assignment: CDR1 DFQATT and CDR2 SNEGSKA (reference sequence). With V trimmed by 3 bases and J by 11 bases, 8 bases remained unmatched. CDR3 amino acids: CSASPGQGREYF. The CDR3 nucleotides are TGCAGTGCTAGTCCGGGACAGGGTAGGGAGTACTTC.

The J gene is TRBJ1-1, the V gene TRBV11-3; tentatively, D is TRBD1 (5 bases). This CDR3 is 14 amino acids long. The ends were cut back, 3 bases at V and 3 bases at J, with 11 bases in the middle. Germline V CDR1 and CDR2: SGHNT, YENEEA. DNA of the CDR3: TGTGCCAGCAGCTTGCAGGGATTCGACACTGAAGCTTTCTTT. The encoded protein is CASSLQGFDTEAFF.

This chain joins TRBV11-2 and TRBJ2-5, with 8 bases identical to TRBD1. The ends lost 4 bases at V and 4 bases at J; junction bases unmatched: 8. This CDR3 comprises 15 residues. Germline V lookup: CDR1 SGHAT, CDR2 FQNNGV. The CDR3 coding sequence is TGTGCCAGCAGCTCACCGGGACAGGTGATAGAGACCCAGTACTTC. Residues: CASSSPGQVIETQYF.

This clone was seen more than once but under ten times. The chain is built from TRBV14 and TRBJ1-2, with 10 bases aligning to TRBD1. The germline gives CDR1 SGHDN, CDR2 FVKESK. After removal of 0 bases from V and 6 bases from J, the junction contained 1 base not matched to a gene. The CDR3 has 14 amino acids. In DNA form, the CDR3 reads TGTGCCAGCAGCCAAGATGGGACAGGGGATGGCTACACCTTC. It specifies CASSQDGTGDGYTF.

This chain connects TRBV6-1 to TRBJ2-7, with a weak D call TRBD2 (6 bases). The V gene's germline CDR1 is MNHNS and CDR2 SASEGT. Trimming pared 4 bases from V and 3 bases from J, leaving 19 bases between. The CDR3 loop spans 16 amino acids. The CDR3 reads CASSGPGPRGGYEQYV. Written as DNA, the CDR3 is TGTGCCAGCAGTGGCCCGGGACCTCGGGGAGGCTACGAGCAGTACGTC.

The V gene is TRBV4-1, the J gene TRBJ2-7; 8 bases are shared with TRBD1. Looked up from germline, CDR1 is MGHRA and CDR2 is YSYEKL. J was trimmed by 4 bases and V by 0 bases; bases with no gene match: 5. There are 15 residues in the CDR3. DNA of the CDR3: TGCGCCAGCAGCCAAGATCCTCACAGGGGGTACGAGCAGTACGTC. Its protein product is CASSQDPHRGYEQYV.

The rearrangement uses TRBV6-5 and TRBJ1-6, with D perhaps TRBD1 (5 bases). V was shortened by 7 bases and J by 0 bases, with 10 bases between the two germline ends. CDR1 is MNHEY, CDR2 SVGAGI, per germline. The CDR3 has 15 residues. This chain's CDR3 is CASTPDSSYNSPLHF. The CDR3 region has the DNA TGTGCCAGCACGCCCGACAGCTCCTATAATTCACCCCTCCACTTT.